These T cell receptor beta chains were read from a single sample in a study of OX40 agonist ivuxolimab in advanced cancers. TCRdb keeps only in-frame clones here, not all; method: immunoSEQ multiplex PCR. The sample lists approximately 46,000 clones; roughly 80% were seen once. Sequenced here: CD4+ or CD8+ T cells sorted from blood, sampled in a trial of the OX40 agonist ivuxolimab. These TCRs come from an adult with an advanced solid tumor such as melanoma, head and neck, liver or kidney cancer. CDR3s include the opening cysteine and the closing phenylalanine or tryptophan. A D gene is named only where the DNA matches it firmly. Where a row states a size, it is once, few, many or the class of an expanded clone; other rows omit it.

size	V	J	D	DNA	CDR3
.	TRBV4-1	TRBJ2-2	TRBD2	TGCGCCAGCAGCCAAGGACTAGCGGGAGAAGGCACCGGGGAGCTGTTTTTT	CASSQGLAGEGTGELFF
.	TRBV5-4	TRBJ2-5	TRBD2	TGTGCCAGCAGCTTATACGGACTAGCGGGAGCGCTCCAAGAGACCCAGTACTTC	CASSLYGLAGALQETQYF
.	TRBV7-6	TRBJ1-1	.	TGTGCCAGCAGCTCACAGGGGAACACTGAAGCTTTCTTT	CASSSQGNTEAFF
.	TRBV19	TRBJ2-7	.	TGTGCCAGTAGTAAAGGGGGAAAGACAGGTTTATACTACGAGCAGTACTTC	CASSKGGKTGLYYEQYF
.	TRBV6-1	TRBJ1-6	.	TGTGCCAGCAGTACAGGGAATTCACCCCTCCACTTT	CASSTGNSPLHF
.	TRBV2	TRBJ2-5	.	TGTGCCAGCAGCCTAGAGGCAGGTACCCAAGAGACCCAGTACTTC	CASSLEAGTQETQYF
.	TRBV18	TRBJ2-5	.	TGTGCCAGCTCACCAGGCAGGGGAACGGGAGAGACCCAGTACTTC	CASSPGRGTGETQYF
.	TRBV7-8	TRBJ1-2	TRBD1	TGTGCCAGCAGCTTATCGCAGGGGGCGCGCGGCTACACCTTC	CASSLSQGARGYTF
once	TRBV7-8	TRBJ2-7	.	TGTGCCAGCAGCTTAAGGGCGTCCTACGAGCAGTACTTC	CASSLRASYEQYF
.	TRBV5-1	TRBJ1-2	.	TGCGCCAGCAGCTTGGATGCTATAGCGGGCTACACCTTC	CASSLDAIAGYTF
.	TRBV7-9	TRBJ1-5	TRBD1	TGTGCCAGCAGCTTGGGGGACAGCAGTTATCAGCCCCAGCATTTT	CASSLGDSSYQPQHF
.	TRBV29-1	TRBJ1-5	.	TGCAGCGTTGTTTCGGGGGATCAGCCCCAGCATTTT	CSVVSGDQPQHF
.	TRBV5-1	TRBJ1-2	.	TGCGCCAGCAGCTTCGGGCCCGATGGCTACACCTTC	CASSFGPDGYTF
.	TRBV6-1	TRBJ2-6	TRBD2	TGTGCCAGCAGTGAAACCCGCGGGAGCTCTGGGGCCAACGTCCTGACTTTC	CASSETRGSSGANVLTF
.	TRBV7-2	TRBJ2-7	.	TGTGCCAGCAGTCTGGAAACCCTCTCCTACGAGCAGTACTTC	CASSLETLSYEQYF
.	TRBV2	TRBJ1-3	.	TGTGCCAGCAGGTCCCTGACAGCGAGCTCTGGAAACACCATATATTTT	CASRSLTASSGNTIYF
.	TRBV10-1	TRBJ2-3	.	TGCGCCAGCAGTGAGTATCGGGATACGCAGTATTTT	CASSEYRDTQYF
.	TRBV30	TRBJ1-6	.	TGTGCCTGGAGTACCAGCTCCTATAATTCACCCCTCCACTTT	CAWSTSSYNSPLHF
.	TRBV7-9	TRBJ1-2	.	TGTGCCAGCAGCTTGGGGACGGCCGGGGATGGCTACACCTTC	CASSLGTAGDGYTF
.	TRBV10-3	TRBJ2-7	TRBD2	TGTGCCATCAGTGGGCGAGGGCTAGCGGGATCGGGGGACGAGCAGTACTTC	CAISGRGLAGSGDEQYF
.	TRBV7-3	TRBJ2-2	.	TGTGCCAGCAGCTTAAGCAGATCCGGGGAGCTGTTTTTT	CASSLSRSGELFF
once	TRBV18	TRBJ1-6	.	TGTGCCAGCTCACCCCAGGGAGGCCATAATTCACCCCTCCACTTT	CASSPQGGHNSPLHF
.	TRBV11-2	TRBJ2-2	TRBD1	TGTGCCAGCAGCTTTTGGACAGGGAACACCGGGGAGCTGTTTTTT	CASSFWTGNTGELFF
.	TRBV5-1	TRBJ1-2	.	TGCGCCAGCAGCTTGGGGGGCCCCAACAGGCACGGCTACACCTTC	CASSLGGPNRHGYTF
.	TRBV18	TRBJ2-3	.	TGTGCCAGCTCACCAACTACACTAGCTAGGACAGATACGCAGTATTTT	CASSPTTLARTDTQYF
.	TRBV6-5	TRBJ1-1	.	TGTGCCAGCAGTATGGGGCGGAGGAAAGCTGAAGCTTTCTTT	CASSMGRRKAEAFF
.	TRBV5-1	TRBJ2-5	.	TGCGCCAGCAGCGACCAAGAGACCCAGTACTTC	CASSDQETQYF